The 2 T cell receptor beta chains given below trace back to one sample, sequenced in a study of a mutant IDH1 vaccine in newly diagnosed glioma. These receptors lack a known antigen. This sample's time point: week 47, end of study. A 20-mer mutant IDH1 peptide at 300 ug was injected subcutaneously with topical imiquimod. Only in-frame clones appear in the TCRdb table, and some are missing; sequencing was by immunoSEQ multiplex PCR. Among under 15,000 clones listed, just over 75% were seen once. The specimen comprised PBMCs, sampled from a glioma patient whose treatment included an IDH1 peptide vaccine. The receptors here all came from a woman between 35 and 50 years old with glioma.

The chain joins TRBV20-1 to TRBJ1-2, with D tentatively TRBD1 (6 bases). Per germline, CDR1 DFQATT and CDR2 SNEGSKA (reference sequence). This CDR3 comprises 11 residues. CDR3 bases: TGCAGCCCTGAGGGGGACTATGGCTACACCTTC. Protein sequence: CSPEGDYGYTF.

The rearrangement uses TRBV7-9 and TRBJ1-1; D remains ambiguous. The CDR3 runs 10 residues. The V and J ends lost 3 bases and 6 bases respectively, with 2 bases between them. CDR1 and CDR2 from the germline V gene are SEHNR and FQNEAQ (reference sequence). In nucleotides, the CDR3 is TGTGCCAGCAGCTTTCCTGAAGCTTTCTTT. The encoded protein is CASSFPEAFF. Full variable domain (outside the CDR3, taken from reference TRBV7-9 and TRBJ1-1): DTGVSQNPRHKITKRGQNVTFRCDPISEHNRLYWYRQTLGQGPEFLTYFQNEAQLEKSRLLSDRFSAERPKGSFSTLEIQRTEQGDSAMYLCASSFPEAFFGQGTRLTVV.